A single sample is the source of the 31 T cell receptor beta chains below, sequenced in a study of T cell repertoires in cytomegalovirus infection. Antigens for these TCRs are unknown. TCRdb reanalysed the reads using MiXCR and keeps one entry per CDR3 protein. The sample contains about 60,000 distinct CDR3 sequences, around 30% of which appear only once. Sample: PBMCs, sequenced either directly or after in vitro stimulation (not recorded which). The receptors were sampled from a human donor in good health (CMV status not recorded). Some clones in this sample may be carry-over from other donors' samples.

The V gene is TRBV6-1, the J gene TRBJ2-1; D is undetermined. The CDR3 length is 11 residues. Trimming removed 5 bases at V and 10 bases at J, with 9 bases between. Germline-derived CDR1 and CDR2 are MNHNS and SASEGT. The CDR3, as DNA: TGTGCCAGCAGTATGCCCCTAGAGCAGTTCTTC. Translating it yields CASSMPLEQFF.

This chain uses TRBV20-1 with TRBJ2-3; tentative D call: TRBD2 (6 bases). The CDR3 is made up of 12 amino acids. V was trimmed by 0 bases and J by 12 bases, leaving 13 bases between them. Germline V gene sequence: CDR1 DFQATT, CDR2 SNEGSKA (reference sequence). The DNA of the CDR3 is TGCAGTGCTAGAGAGCGACTAGTAGATCAGTATTTT. Protein product: CSARERLVDQYF.

The J gene is TRBJ2-1, the V gene TRBV20-1, with 9 positions matching TRBD2. The CDR3 sequence is 13 residues long. The ends lost 5 bases at V and 5 bases at J; junction bases unmatched: 4. Looked up from germline, CDR1 is DFQATT and CDR2 is SNEGSKA (reference sequence). The CDR3 region has the DNA TGCAGTGCTCCGACTAGCGGTAACAATGAGCAGTTCTTC. The encoded protein is CSAPTSGNNEQFF.

V is TRBV6-5 and J is TRBJ2-1; D may be TRBD2 (6 bases). With 5 bases removed from V and 6 bases from J, the gap between germline ends came to 17 bases. The CDR3 is made up of 15 amino acids. Germline V gives CDR1 MNHEY, CDR2 SVGAGI. The CDR3 DNA reads as TGTGCCAGCAGTCGCGGGGCTAGGTGGGGCAATGAGCAGTTCTTC. It translates to CASSRGARWGNEQFF.

This clonotype was seen a few times. This sequence joins TRBV7-2 and TRBJ2-6; D not certain. This CDR3 has 15 amino acids. The germline V gene has CDR1 SGHTA and CDR2 FQGNSA. Deletions cut 2 bases from V and 0 bases from J, with 5 bases between. CDR3 sequence (DNA): TGTGCCAGCAGCTTAAGGGTCTCTGGGGCCAACGTCCTGACTTTC. Protein: CASSLRVSGANVLTF.

The V call is TRBV20-1, the J call TRBJ1-1, with TRBD1 identical over 9 bases. With 1 base clipped from V and 5 bases from J, the junction kept 2 bases outside the gene matches. The CDR3 is 13 residues long. The germline V gene has CDR1 DFQATT and CDR2 SNEGSKA (reference sequence). The CDR3 nucleotides are TGCAGTGCTAGAGGTGGACAGGGGACTGAAGCTTTCTTT. Its translation is CSARGGQGTEAFF.

This rearrangement joins TRBV20-1 to TRBJ2-5; 7 positions agree with TRBD2. The CDR3 extends over 14 amino acids. V lost 6 bases to trimming and J lost 3 bases; unmatched junction nucleotides: 10. Germline V CDR1 and CDR2: DFQATT, SNEGSKA (reference sequence). The CDR3, as DNA: TGCAGTGCACATGCAGCGGGAAATAAAGAGACCCAGTACTTC. Translated: CSAHAAGNKETQYF.

The rearrangement uses TRBV5-4 and TRBJ1-2; D is unresolved. Germline CDR1 SGHNT, CDR2 YYREEE (reference sequence). V gave up 2 bases and J gave up 7 bases, with 15 bases separating them. This CDR3 comprises 14 residues. The CDR3, as DNA: TGTGCCAGCAGCTTTCGGGATGCCCAAGGTGGCTACACCTTC. It specifies CASSFRDAQGGYTF. The full variable domain, its missing parts supplied by reference TRBV5-4 and TRBJ1-2, is ETGVTQSPTHLIKTRGQQVTLRCSSQSGHNTVSWYQQALGQGPQFIFQYYREEENGRGNFPPRFSGLQFPNYSSELNVNALELDDSALYLCASSFRDAQGGYTFGSGTRLTVV.

This clonotype was observed at least ten times. The J gene is TRBJ2-2, the V gene TRBV7-2; unclear D gene. The CDR3 loop spans 18 amino acids. CDR1 is SGHTA, CDR2 FQGNSA, per germline. The V gene lost 1 base and the J gene lost 0 bases, with 15 bases spanning the gap. DNA of the CDR3: TGTGCCAGCAGCTTAGGTCGGTTGGGCAGCTCGAACACCGGGGAGCTGTTTTTT. Its translation is CASSLGRLGSSNTGELFF.

The genes are TRBV7-2 and TRBJ2-7, with 12 positions matching TRBD2. Germline CDR1 SGHTA, CDR2 FQGNSA. V lost 1 base and J lost 2; bases outside the gene matches: 3. The length of the CDR3 is 16 residues. The CDR3 sequence: CASSLGGLAGTYEQYF. CDR3 sequence (DNA): TGTGCCAGCAGCTTAGGTGGACTAGCGGGAACCTACGAGCAGTACTTC.

This clonotype was counted a single time. This chain connects TRBV6-2 or TRBV6-3 to TRBJ1-2; 8 nucleotides agree with TRBD1. The germline gives CDR1 MNHEY, CDR2 SVGEGT. V trimming: 8 bases; J trimming: 0 bases; junction bases outside the gene matches: 14. The CDR3 length is 17 residues. The CDR3 coding sequence is TGTGCCAGCTTGGGGGAAACCGGGACAGGAGCTAACTATGGCTACACCTTC. Amino acid sequence: CASLGETGTGANYGYTF.

J is TRBJ1-2 and V is TRBV14; D might be TRBD1 (5 bases). There are 14 residues in the CDR3. Trimming stripped 1 base from V and 4 bases from J, with 10 bases between. Germline lookup yields CDR1 SGHDN and CDR2 FVKESK. DNA for the CDR3: TGTGCCAGCAGCCAAGTTCAGGGCCCCTATGGCTACACCTTC. Its protein product is CASSQVQGPYGYTF.

At least ten counts were recorded for this clonotype. V is TRBV10-3 and J is TRBJ1-6, with TRBD1 identical over 7 bases. CDR1 and CDR2 from the germline V gene are ENHRY and SYGVKD. V trimming: 5 bases; J trimming: 9 bases; junction bases outside the gene matches: 4. The CDR3 sequence is 13 residues long. The CDR3 spells CAISSSGGSPLHF. CDR3 DNA: TGTGCCATCAGTTCCTCAGGGGGTTCACCCCTCCACTTT.

The rearrangement joins TRBV10-3 to TRBJ2-2, with no clear D. The CDR3 is 14 residues long. V was pared by 2 bases and J by 2 bases, with 6 bases between. Germline assignment: CDR1 ENHRY and CDR2 SYGVKD. CDR3 nucleotides: TGTGCCATCAGTGAGCCGCCTAACACCGGGGAGCTGTTTTTT. Translating it yields CAISEPPNTGELFF.

V and J are TRBV6-1 and TRBJ2-7; D call uncertain. V lost 7 bases and J lost 0, with 10 bases in between. The CDR3 runs to 13 residues. The germline V gene encodes CDR1 MNHNS and CDR2 SASEGT. The CDR3 nucleotides are TGTGCCAGCACCCCGTACTTCTCCTACGAGCAGTACTTC. Its translation: CASTPYFSYEQYF.

The CDR3 protein is CASSEQGHYEQYF. Here the CDR3 DNA reads TGCGCCAGCAGTGAACAGGGGCACTACGAGCAGTACTTC. This rearrangement joins TRBV10-2 to TRBJ2-7, with 7 bases that match TRBD1. V gave up 3 bases and J gave up 3 bases; unmatched junction bases: 2. Germline V gene lookup returns CDR1 WSHSY and CDR2 SAAADI. The CDR3 is made up of 13 amino acids.

The J gene is TRBJ1-4, the V gene TRBV7-2; D gene unclear. Germline V gene lookup returns CDR1 SGHTA and CDR2 FQGNSA. Deletions cut 4 bases from V and 7 bases from J, with 13 bases between. This CDR3 contains 14 residues. DNA of the CDR3: TGTGCCAGCAGCTCTCCTGGGATGGGTGAAAAACTGTTTTTT. The encoded protein is CASSSPGMGEKLFF.

In its sample, this clonotype was seen many times. The chain recombines TRBV7-2 with TRBJ2-5, with TRBD2 matching 15 bases. This CDR3 contains 19 residues. The ends lost 0 bases at V and 0 bases at J; junction bases unmatched: 5. Germline assignment: CDR1 SGHTA and CDR2 FQGNSA. CDR3 region: CASSLAPGLAGGNQETQYF. CDR3 DNA sequence: TGTGCCAGCAGCTTAGCCCCGGGACTAGCGGGAGGAAACCAAGAGACCCAGTACTTC.

This clonotype was observed a handful of times. Here the CDR3 reads CASSATASNTGELFF. CDR3 sequence (DNA): TGTGCCAGCAGCGCGACTGCTTCGAACACCGGGGAGCTGTTTTTT. V gene TRBV5-4 combines with J gene TRBJ2-2; D is unclear. The CDR3 is 15 residues long. Germline lookup yields CDR1 SGHNT and CDR2 YYREEE (reference sequence). V lost 4 bases to trimming and J lost 0 bases, with 10 bases between them.

V usage is TRBV6-1 and J usage is TRBJ1-4; TRBD1 might be the D (5 bases). The CDR3 extends over 12 amino acids. V shed 6 bases and J shed 14 bases, with 16 bases lying between them. Germline values: CDR1 MNHNS, CDR2 SASEGT. This CDR3 is CASRLTATDLFF. The CDR3, as DNA: TGTGCCAGCAGGTTGACAGCGACTGACCTGTTTTTT.

This clonotype was detected a few times. The chain is built from TRBV19 and TRBJ1-1; the D gene is possibly TRBD1 (6 bases). Germline values: CDR1 LNHDA, CDR2 SQIVND (reference sequence). V lost 6 bases and J 6 bases, leaving 14 bases between the germline ends. CDR3 size: 13 residues. CDR3 residues: CASSLQGLAEAFF. The CDR3 coding sequence is TGTGCCAGTAGCCTACAGGGTTTGGCTGAAGCTTTCTTT.

This chain uses TRBV11-2 with TRBJ2-2, with 9 bases identical to TRBD1. The V segment lost 4 bases and the J segment 4 bases; nucleotides outside the gene matches: 13. Germline CDR1 is SGHAT and CDR2 is FQNNGV. This CDR3 has 18 amino acids. CDR3 nucleotides: TGTGCCAGCAGCTCCTTTACCCCGGGACAGGGATTCACCGGGGAGCTGTTTTTT. It specifies CASSSFTPGQGFTGELFF.

The chain is built from TRBV11-2 and TRBJ2-2; D not resolved. Germline CDR1 SGHAT, CDR2 FQNNGV. The CDR3 extends over 16 amino acids. Trimming cost V 5 bases and J 0 bases, with 13 bases left between them. The CDR3 loop reads CASSPISEANTGELFF. The CDR3 DNA sequence: TGTGCCAGCAGCCCCATCTCGGAAGCGAACACCGGGGAGCTGTTTTTT.

V usage is TRBV6-1 and J usage is TRBJ1-6; D is undetermined. The CDR3 is made up of 13 amino acids. Germline V gene lookup returns CDR1 MNHNS and CDR2 SASEGT. Deletions cut 7 bases from V and 8 bases from J, with 12 bases between. The CDR3 DNA sequence: TGTGCCAGCAATGCTGTAAGGGATTCACCCCTCCACTTT. Residues: CASNAVRDSPLHF.

This clonotype was recorded a few times. The chain has TRBV25-1 and TRBJ2-7, with a possible D match to TRBD2 (6 bases). This CDR3 is 13 amino acids long. CDR1 and CDR2 from the germline V gene are MGHDK and SYGVNS. The V gene lost 4 bases and the J gene lost 4 bases, with 11 bases spanning the gap. The DNA for the CDR3 is TGTGCCAGCAGTGTTTCTGGGGGGTACGAGCAGTACTTC. Translating it yields CASSVSGGYEQYF.

The rearrangement joins TRBV4-1 to TRBJ2-7; D is ambiguous. The CDR3 has 17 residues. CDR1 is MGHRA and CDR2 is YSYEKL in the germline V gene. The V end was cut by 0 bases, the J end by 2 bases, with 17 bases between. The CDR3 sequence: CASSQEWAFNRAYEQYF. CDR3 DNA sequence: TGCGCCAGCAGCCAAGAATGGGCTTTTAACAGAGCCTACGAGCAGTACTTC.

The V gene is TRBV12-3 or TRBV12-4, the J gene TRBJ2-1, with 7 nucleotides matching TRBD1. V lost 6 bases and J lost 6; bases outside the gene matches: 5. This CDR3 spans 13 amino acids. Here the CDR3 DNA reads TGTGCCAGCAGGAGACAGGGCCTCAATGAGCAGTTCTTC. This codes for CASRRQGLNEQFF.

The rearrangement joins TRBV4-3 to TRBJ2-3; D is unclear. The CDR3 is made up of 14 amino acids. The V end lost 4 bases, the J end lost 2 bases, and 10 bases lay between the germline ends. The germline V gene encodes CDR1 LGHNA and CDR2 YSLEER. The CDR3 bases are TGCGCCAGCAGCCTTAGTCTTTCCACAGATACGCAGTATTTT. This sequence encodes CASSLSLSTDTQYF.

V and J are TRBV7-9 and TRBJ2-1; no reliable D call. The germline CDR1 and CDR2 sequences are SEHNR and FQNEAQ (reference sequence). Trimming cost V 5 bases and J 3 bases, with 11 bases left between them. The CDR3 consists of 14 residues. CDR3 protein: CASSPSLHYNEQFF. The CDR3 DNA reads TGTGCCAGCAGCCCTTCGCTCCACTACAATGAGCAGTTCTTC.

This chain joins TRBV18 and TRBJ2-5, with 7 nucleotides matching TRBD1. J gave up 5 bases and V 3 bases, and 6 bases lay outside the gene matches. Germline assignment: CDR1 KGHSH and CDR2 LQKENI. This CDR3 has 14 amino acids. The CDR3 DNA is TGTGCCAGCTCACCCACCGACAGGGAGGAGACCCAGTACTTC. Protein product: CASSPTDREETQYF.

In its sample, this clonotype was seen a few times. The CDR3 DNA follows: TGTGCCAGCAGCCCCGGGGGGCGGGAGACCCAGTACTTC. Residues: CASSPGGRETQYF. The chain employs TRBV6-1 and TRBJ2-5; maybe TRBD2 (7 bases). Germline loops: CDR1 MNHNS, CDR2 SASEGT. Trimming took 6 bases from V and 5 from J, leaving 13 bases between them. The CDR3 sequence is 13 residues long.